This TCR beta chain was sequenced for a study of T cell repertoires in ileal Crohn's disease. As for the study in general: Every patient was operated on for stricturing (roughly 61%) or penetrating (about 40%) complications.

Regarding this clone: Antigen: not known.

Regarding time point: neoterminal ileum biopsy at postoperative endoscopy, about 6 months after surgery. Patients were adults with ileal or ileocolonic Crohn's disease needing resection. Trimming shortened V by 2 bases and J by 6 bases, and 9 bases separated the two germline ends. CDR1 is MGHDK, CDR2 SYGVNS, per germline. The CDR3 totals 13 residues. Whole-study results and caveats: High-frequency clones were more common in sorted CD8 than CD4 cells.

Sequencing used immunoSEQ multiplex PCR; TCRdb keeps in-frame clones, though not all of them. The sample lists about 59,000 clones, about 88% occurring once. J is TRBJ2-3 and V is TRBV25-1; the D is unclear. The receptor comes from an adult with Crohn's disease. The sample was ileal tissue. CDR3 residues: CASSELWADTQYF. The CDR3 nucleotides read TGTGCCAGCAGTGAACTCTGGGCGGATACGCAGTATTTT.